These T cell receptor beta chains were read from a single sample in a study of blood T cells in healthy people across ages. A single record per CDR3 protein comes from TCRdb applying MiXCR to the 5' RACE reads. The data contain over 750,000 distinct CDR3 sequences, roughly 25% of them singletons. The same specimen was also included in a second study, on T cells of mothers and their children.

Sequenced input: blood. Receptors originate from a boy aged 5-17 years in good health. CDR3s include the opening cysteine and the closing phenylalanine or tryptophan. The order of the fields is clone size, J gene, V gene, CDR3 protein. Not every row has a clone size; where given, it reads once, few, many or a size class.

clone size: few
J gene: TRBJ2-6
V gene: TRBV10-3
CDR3 protein: CAISGGPAGANVLTF

clone size: .
J gene: .
V gene: TRBV6-2/TRBV6-3
CDR3 protein: CASSYAGTSGNYEQYF

clone size: .
J gene: TRBJ2-3
V gene: TRBV27
CDR3 protein: CASSSTSGTPADTQYF

clone size: .
J gene: TRBJ1-2
V gene: TRBV5-1
CDR3 protein: CASSSPDRNLYGYTF

clone size: .
J gene: TRBJ2-5
V gene: TRBV4-1
CDR3 protein: CASSQARIETQYF

clone size: .
J gene: TRBJ2-1
V gene: TRBV7-9
CDR3 protein: CASSYRVEQFF

clone size: .
J gene: TRBJ2-4
V gene: TRBV5-1
CDR3 protein: CASSVVPLGAKNIQYF

clone size: .
J gene: TRBJ2-1
V gene: TRBV7-8
CDR3 protein: CASSYGTSRSYNEQFF

clone size: .
J gene: .
V gene: TRBV7-7
CDR3 protein: CASSLRQGTEQYF

clone size: .
J gene: TRBJ1-5
V gene: TRBV5-5
CDR3 protein: CASSPQTGIFNQPQHF

clone size: .
J gene: TRBJ2-1
V gene: TRBV12-3/TRBV12-4
CDR3 protein: CASSVAGTYNEQFF

clone size: .
J gene: TRBJ2-7
V gene: TRBV29-1
CDR3 protein: CSVEDRASGNEQYF

clone size: .
J gene: .
V gene: TRBV28
CDR3 protein: CASTSATGGYEQYF

clone size: .
J gene: TRBJ1-2
V gene: TRBV5-6
CDR3 protein: CASSLSAYDYTF

clone size: .
J gene: TRBJ2-1
V gene: TRBV20-1
CDR3 protein: CSARALNGGFSYNEQFF

clone size: .
J gene: TRBJ2-1
V gene: TRBV7-2
CDR3 protein: CASSPRQPGTYNEQFF

clone size: .
J gene: TRBJ2-7
V gene: TRBV7-8
CDR3 protein: CASSHRDGRYEQYF

clone size: .
J gene: TRBJ2-3
V gene: TRBV5-1
CDR3 protein: CASSSSWGDTQYF

clone size: .
J gene: TRBJ2-6
V gene: TRBV18
CDR3 protein: CASSPTTLQGYSGANVLTF

clone size: .
J gene: TRBJ2-2
V gene: TRBV21-1
CDR3 protein: CASSTPGDRPELFF

clone size: few
J gene: TRBJ2-5
V gene: TRBV10-3
CDR3 protein: CAISESKDFQETQYF

clone size: .
J gene: TRBJ2-7
V gene: TRBV20-1
CDR3 protein: CSAVPSGTGYEQYF

clone size: .
J gene: TRBJ2-1
V gene: TRBV7-3
CDR3 protein: CASSPRAGRSSYNEQFF

clone size: .
J gene: TRBJ2-5
V gene: TRBV2
CDR3 protein: CASGNGPPGDQYF

clone size: few
J gene: TRBJ2-1
V gene: TRBV4-3
CDR3 protein: CASSGGWGSSYNEQFF

clone size: .
J gene: TRBJ2-7
V gene: TRBV18
CDR3 protein: CASSPQLILTGDPYEQYF

clone size: .
J gene: TRBJ1-2
V gene: TRBV6-5
CDR3 protein: CASSGTGNGYTF

clone size: .
J gene: TRBJ1-1
V gene: TRBV13
CDR3 protein: CASSGARGLTEAFF